This T cell receptor (beta chain) was sequenced for a study of sequential checkpoint blockade in melanoma. Study information: First-line arms were nivolumab then ipilimumab, or the reverse, randomized 1:1.

The assay was immunoSEQ multiplex PCR, and TCRdb's table has in-frame clones only and misses some. The sample holds around 15,000 clones, less than 55% seen once. Treatment: randomized to nivolumab then ipilimumab (arm A) or the reverse (arm B). PBMC sorting kept live CD3+CD8+ cells without CD19 or CD56. Sequences were derived from CD8+ T cells sorted from blood (inferred from file names), sampled from a patient given nivolumab and ipilimumab in sequence. The TCR comes from a human donor with melanoma.

The CDR3: CAWSVSMGRTEAFF. CDR3 DNA: TGTGCCTGGAGTGTATCGATGGGGAGAACTGAAGCTTTCTTT. The chain couples TRBV30 to TRBJ1-1; D remains unclear. V was shortened by 0 bases and J by 5 bases, with 13 bases between the two germline ends. Germline CDR1 GTSNPN, CDR2 SVGIG (reference sequence). This CDR3 has 14 residues.